This T cell receptor beta chain appears in the sequencing data of a study of blood T cell repertoires in COVID-19. Looking at the study overall: Samples taken during acute and convalescent COVID-19 were collected in the United States, Italy and Spain. In each case, the material was cDNA or gDNA derived from T cells, B-cell-depleted T cells, or PBMCs.

Sequencing was performed with immunoSEQ multiplex PCR; in TCRdb, only in-frame clones are kept and a portion is missing. The table includes about 170,000 clones, 82% detected once. Patients at the Seattle site were enrolled during active infection and followed longitudinally. The germline CDR1 and CDR2 sequences are LGHDT and YNNKEL (reference sequence). The CDR3 covers 16 residues. Trimming removed 2 bases from V and 1 base from J, with 9 bases in between. The sequence came from a middle-aged woman with COVID-19, enrolled during active disease. Sequenced material: peripheral blood. The chain couples TRBV3-1 (or the pseudogene TRBV3-2) to TRBJ2-6; D is undetermined. The CDR3 here is CASSQQVVSGANVLTF. CDR3 nucleotides: TGTGCCAGCAGCCAACAGGTGGTGTCTGGGGCCAACGTCCTGACTTTC.